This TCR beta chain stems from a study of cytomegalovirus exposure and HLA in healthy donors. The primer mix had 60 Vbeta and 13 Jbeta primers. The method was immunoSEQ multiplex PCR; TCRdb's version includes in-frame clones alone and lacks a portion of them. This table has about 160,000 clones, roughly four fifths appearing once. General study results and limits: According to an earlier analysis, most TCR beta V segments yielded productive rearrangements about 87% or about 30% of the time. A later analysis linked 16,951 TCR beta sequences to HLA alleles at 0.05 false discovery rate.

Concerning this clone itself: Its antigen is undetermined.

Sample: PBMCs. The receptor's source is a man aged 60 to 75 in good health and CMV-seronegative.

The CDR3 nucleotides read TGCGCCAGCGGATTCGGGTCGATTCGGTTCTTC. This encodes CASGFGSIRFF. The V gene is TRBV5-1, the J gene TRBJ2-1; D is undetermined. The germline V gene encodes CDR1 SGHRS and CDR2 YFSETQ. The V end was cut by 7 bases, the J end by 15 bases, with 17 bases between. CDR3 size: 11 residues. The full variable domain, in which reference TRBV5-1 and TRBJ2-1 provide the parts outside the CDR3, is KAGVTQTPRYLIKTRGQQVTLSCSPISGHRSVSWYQQTPGQGLQFLFEYFSETQRNKGNFPGRFSGRQFSNSRSEMNVSTLELGDSALYLCASGFGSIRFFGPGTRLTVL.